These T cell receptor beta chains were read from a single sample in a study of T-cell reconstitution after alpha-beta-depleted transplantation in children. TCRdb used MiXCR to reprocess the PCR reads, holding one entry per CDR3 protein. The sample has approximately 340,000 distinct CDR3 sequences, 10% seen once. This sample comprised PBMCs from the stem cell graft donor, obtained from the stem cell graft. These receptors originate from a human donor who donated a stem cell graft to a child with acute lymphoblastic leukemia. Each CDR3 is given with its conserved first and last residue. D genes are given only for firm matches. The size field is filled for only some rows; it gives once, few, many or a size class.

d_gene,j_gene,v_gene,abundance,CDR3nt,CDR3aa
-,TRBJ2-7,TRBV7-2,few,TGTGCCAGCAGCTCGGGACTGGCACGTTACGAGCAGTACTTC,CASSSGLARYEQYF
TRBD2,TRBJ2-1,TRBV7-9,few,TGTGCCAGCAGCAAGCGGACTAGCGGGAGCCCCTACAATGAGCAGTTCTTC,CASSKRTSGSPYNEQFF
-,TRBJ1-5,TRBV6-2/TRBV6-3,-,TGTGCCAGCAGTTACCCCGGCTCCTCTGGCAGCAATCAGCCCCAGCATTTT,CASSYPGSSGSNQPQHF
-,TRBJ2-7,TRBV28,few,TGTGCCAGCGGCGGGACGCCTTCCTACGAGCAGTACTTC,CASGGTPSYEQYF
-,TRBJ2-1,TRBV5-1,few,TGCGCCAGCAGCTCGAATACGGGTAATGAGCAGTTCTTC,CASSSNTGNEQFF
-,TRBJ2-1,TRBV4-3,few,TGCGCCAGCAGCCCTCGGGTGGGAGCAGGGAGCTCCTACAATGAGCAGTTCTTC,CASSPRVGAGSSYNEQFF
TRBD2,TRBJ2-7,TRBV6-2/TRBV6-3,-,TGTGCCAGCAGTTCCTTGCGGGAGGTCCACGAGCAGTACTTC,CASSSLREVHEQYF
-,TRBJ2-5,TRBV7-6,-,TGTGCCAGCAGCTTAGAGCCGCGGGAGACCCAGTACTTC,CASSLEPRETQYF
-,TRBJ1-2,TRBV5-1,-,TGCGCCAGCAGCGGTACAGAGGACTGGGGCTACACCTTC,CASSGTEDWGYTF
-,TRBJ1-1,TRBV20-1,few,TGCAGTGCTATTGATGGGGACTACCCTTCAAACACTGAAGCTTTCTTT,CSAIDGDYPSNTEAFF
TRBD2,TRBJ2-5,TRBV29-1,many,TGCAGCGTATGGGGGGGAAAGACCCAGTACTTC,CSVWGGKTQYF
-,TRBJ1-5,TRBV28,-,TGTGCCAGCAGTTTAGCAGGACTAAGTGGCAATCAGCCCCAGCATTTT,CASSLAGLSGNQPQHF
-,TRBJ2-2,TRBV5-1,few,TGCGCCAGCAGCTTCGGACTAACTATCACTAGCCCAAGCGCGAACACCGGGGAGCTGTTTTTT,CASSFGLTITSPSANTGELFF
-,TRBJ2-1,TRBV7-9,-,TGTGCCAGCAGCTTCCCCGAGCGGCCGAGCTCCTACAATGAGCAGTTCTTC,CASSFPERPSSYNEQFF
TRBD1,TRBJ1-2,TRBV15,-,TGTGCCACCAGCAGCAACAGGGGTTTAAACTATGGCTACACCTTC,CATSSNRGLNYGYTF
TRBD2,TRBJ2-1,TRBV20-1,few,TGCTGTGCTAGAGATTCGAGACTAGCGAAATACAATGAGCAGTTCTTC,CCARDSRLAKYNEQFF
-,TRBJ2-3,TRBV12-3/TRBV12-4,many,TGTGCCAGCAGTTCCTCTTGGGGATGGAACACAGATACGCAGTATTTT,CASSSSWGWNTDTQYF
-,TRBJ2-3,TRBV4-1,few,TGCGCCAGCAGCTCCGACCCCGGGGATACGCAGTATTTT,CASSSDPGDTQYF
-,TRBJ2-3,TRBV20-1,-,TGCAGTGCTAGACGAGAGGCATTAGATACGCAGTATTTT,CSARREALDTQYF
-,TRBJ2-1,TRBV28,many,TGTGCCAGCAGTTTCTCAGGAATCCGCGCCTCTCACAATGAGCAGTTCTTC,CASSFSGIRASHNEQFF
TRBD1,TRBJ2-1,TRBV12-3/TRBV12-4,-,TGTGCCAGCAGCAACCTACAGGGGAGCTCCTACAATGAGCAGTTCTTC,CASSNLQGSSYNEQFF
-,TRBJ2-1,TRBV7-9,-,TGTGCGGCCGAGGGCGAGAGCAATGAGCAGTTCTTC,CAAEGESNEQFF
-,TRBJ2-1,TRBV4-3,many,TGCGCCAGCAGCCGGTCCAGGCTCGAGCAGTTCTTC,CASSRSRLEQFF